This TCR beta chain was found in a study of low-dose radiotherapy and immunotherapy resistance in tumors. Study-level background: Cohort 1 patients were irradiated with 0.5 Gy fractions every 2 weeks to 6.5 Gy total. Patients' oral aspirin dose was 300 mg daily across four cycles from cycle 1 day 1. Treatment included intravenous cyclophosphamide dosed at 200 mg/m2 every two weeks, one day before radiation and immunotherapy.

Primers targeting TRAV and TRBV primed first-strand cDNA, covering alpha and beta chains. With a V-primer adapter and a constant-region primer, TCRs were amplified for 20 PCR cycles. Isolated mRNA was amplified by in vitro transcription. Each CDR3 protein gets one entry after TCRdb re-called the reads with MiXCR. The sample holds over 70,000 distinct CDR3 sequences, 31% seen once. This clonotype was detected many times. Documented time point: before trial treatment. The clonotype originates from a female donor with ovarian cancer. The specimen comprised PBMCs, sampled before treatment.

CDR3 in DNA: TGTGCCAGCAGCCAAGATGGTACCCCCTACGAGCAGTACTTC. Amino acid sequence: CASSQDGTPYEQYF. V is TRBV3-1 and J is TRBJ2-7; no clear D gene. V dropped 0 bases and J dropped 2 bases, with 8 bases sitting between them. The germline CDR1 and CDR2 sequences are LGHDT and YNNKEL (reference sequence). This CDR3 has 14 amino acids.